Listed here is a single T cell receptor (beta chain). No antigen is known for it. PCR was performed using 60 Vbeta and 13 Jbeta primers. The method was immunoSEQ multiplex PCR; TCRdb's version includes in-frame clones alone and lacks a portion of them. The sample lists 120,000 to 150,000 clones; about 80% were seen once. The CDR3 runs 13 residues. V lost 6 bases to trimming and J lost 3 bases, with 11 bases between them. Germline CDR1 reads MNHEY; CDR2 reads SVGAGI. The source of the sample is a study of cytomegalovirus exposure and HLA in healthy donors. Study-level findings and limits: TCR beta V- and J-gene trimming was later associated with a missense DCLRE1C variant.

The sample taken for sequencing was PBMCs. The origin of this receptor is a woman aged 35 to 49 in good health and CMV-seronegative. The rearrangement joins TRBV6-5 to TRBJ1-2, with unresolved D. CDR3 region: CASRATGYYGYTF. DNA of the CDR3: TGTGCCAGCAGGGCCACCGGGTACTATGGCTACACCTTC.